This T cell receptor (beta chain) was documented in a study of CD4 T cells in relation to SARS-CoV-2 and coronaviruses. Study-wide context: TCR beta CDR3s were sequenced after 10-day antigen culture of PBMCs.

A note on this clone: Its specificity is unknown.

Assay: immunoSEQ multiplex PCR; the TCRdb copy retains only in-frame clones and omits some. Here the sample spans 43,000 or so clones, approximately 80% being singletons. Whole-study findings and limits: Crossreactive clones expanded significantly less to SARS-CoV-2 than monoreactive clones.

The TCR was taken from an adult with COVID-19. Sequenced sample: naive CD4+ T cells from PBMCs, cultured in vitro. Regarding subset: naive CD4+ T cells isolated by negative enrichment.

The CDR3 here is CASSILGRGNTEAFF. Here the CDR3 DNA reads TGTGCCAGTAGTATATTGGGGCGCGGGAACACTGAAGCTTTCTTT. The genes are TRBV19 and TRBJ1-1, with a weak D call TRBD1 (5 bases). Germline-derived CDR1 and CDR2 are LNHDA and SQIVND (reference sequence). This CDR3 has 15 amino acids. V lost 2 bases, J lost 1 base, and 11 bases lay in between.